The T cell receptor beta chain under discussion was sequenced for a study of cytomegalovirus exposure and HLA in healthy donors. Overall study context: Both the roughly 120 validation repertoires and the roughly 620 first-cohort repertoires used the same platform, as reported by a later analysis.

Germline loops: CDR1 MGHRA, CDR2 YSYEKL. J gave up 0 bases and V 1 base, and 4 bases lay outside the gene matches. This CDR3 comprises 16 residues. Study-wide results and caveats: Among TCR sequences, most were rare, though some public TCRs appeared in many donors. Researchers catalogued 160 or so TCR beta chains as cytomegalovirus-associated.

Some clones are missing from TCRdb's copy, which holds only in-frame ones; the method was immunoSEQ multiplex PCR. The data hold some 140,000 clones, with about 86% observed a single time. This clone has just a few counts. Antigen unknown. While the first cohort had 650 to 850 subjects, the donors belonged to the separate validation cohort of 100 to 150 subjects. The receptor was derived from a man aged 18 to 29 in good health and CMV-seropositive. V usage is TRBV4-1 and J usage is TRBJ1-2, with TRBD1 matching over 8 bases. The sequencing sample was made of PBMCs. Here the CDR3 reads CASSQGTGGANYGYTF. Written as DNA, the CDR3 is TGCGCCAGCAGCCAAGGAACAGGGGGAGCTAACTATGGCTACACCTTC.